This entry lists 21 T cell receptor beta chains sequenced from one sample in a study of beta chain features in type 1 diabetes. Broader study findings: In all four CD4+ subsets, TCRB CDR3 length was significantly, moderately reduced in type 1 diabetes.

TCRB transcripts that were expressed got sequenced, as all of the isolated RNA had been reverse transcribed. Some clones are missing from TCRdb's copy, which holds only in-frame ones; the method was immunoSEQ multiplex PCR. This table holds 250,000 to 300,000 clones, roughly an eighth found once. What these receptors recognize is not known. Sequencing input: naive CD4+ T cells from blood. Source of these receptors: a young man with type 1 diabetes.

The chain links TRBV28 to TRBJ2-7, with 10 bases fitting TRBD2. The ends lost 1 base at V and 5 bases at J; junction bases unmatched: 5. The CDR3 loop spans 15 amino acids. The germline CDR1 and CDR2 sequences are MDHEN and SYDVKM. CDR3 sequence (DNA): TGTGCCAGCAGTTTATTGGCTAGCGGGAGCCACGAGCAGTACTTC. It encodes CASSLLASGSHEQYF.

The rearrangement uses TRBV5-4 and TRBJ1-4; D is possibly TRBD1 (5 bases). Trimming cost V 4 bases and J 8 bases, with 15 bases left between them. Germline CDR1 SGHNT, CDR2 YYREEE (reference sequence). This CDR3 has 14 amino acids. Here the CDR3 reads CASSPAGVAEKLFF. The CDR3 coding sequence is TGTGCCAGCAGCCCGGCGGGGGTGGCGGAAAAACTGTTTTTT.

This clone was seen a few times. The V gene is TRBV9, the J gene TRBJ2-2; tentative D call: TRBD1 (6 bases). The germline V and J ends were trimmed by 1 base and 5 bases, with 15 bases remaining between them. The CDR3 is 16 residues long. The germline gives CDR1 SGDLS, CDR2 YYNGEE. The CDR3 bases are TGTGCCAGCAGCGTAAGGGGGACGTATGGGACCGGGGAGCTGTTTTTT. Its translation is CASSVRGTYGTGELFF.

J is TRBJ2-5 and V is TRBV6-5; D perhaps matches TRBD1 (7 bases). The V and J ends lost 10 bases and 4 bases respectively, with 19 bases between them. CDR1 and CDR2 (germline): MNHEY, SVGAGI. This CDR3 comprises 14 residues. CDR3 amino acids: CATSGGPNPETQYF. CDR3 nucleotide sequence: TGTGCCACCTCAGGGGGGCCGAACCCAGAGACCCAGTACTTC.

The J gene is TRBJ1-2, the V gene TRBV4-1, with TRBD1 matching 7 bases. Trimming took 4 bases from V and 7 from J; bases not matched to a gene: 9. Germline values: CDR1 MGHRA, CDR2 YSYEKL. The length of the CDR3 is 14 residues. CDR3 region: CASSPVDRDGGYTF. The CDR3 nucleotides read TGCGCCAGCAGCCCGGTAGACAGGGACGGTGGCTACACCTTC.

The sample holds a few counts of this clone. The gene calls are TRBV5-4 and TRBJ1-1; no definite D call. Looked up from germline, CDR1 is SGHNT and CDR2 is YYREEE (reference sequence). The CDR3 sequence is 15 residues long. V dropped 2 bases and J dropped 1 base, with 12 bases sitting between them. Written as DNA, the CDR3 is TGTGCCAGCAGCTTAGTAGCTCATACGAACACTGAAGCTTTCTTT. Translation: CASSLVAHTNTEAFF.

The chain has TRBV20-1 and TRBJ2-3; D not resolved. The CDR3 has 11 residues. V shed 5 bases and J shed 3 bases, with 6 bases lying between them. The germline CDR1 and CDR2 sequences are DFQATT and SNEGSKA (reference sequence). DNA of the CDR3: TGCAGTGCTCCCTATACAGATACGCAGTATTTT. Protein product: CSAPYTDTQYF.

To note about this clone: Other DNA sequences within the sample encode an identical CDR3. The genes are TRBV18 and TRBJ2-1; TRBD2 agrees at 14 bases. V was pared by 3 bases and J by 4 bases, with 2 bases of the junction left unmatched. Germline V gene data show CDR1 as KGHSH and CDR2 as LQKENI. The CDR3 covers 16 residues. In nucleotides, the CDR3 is TGTGCCAGCTCACCTGGGACTAGCGGGAGTTACAATGAGCAGTTCTTC. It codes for CASSPGTSGSYNEQFF.

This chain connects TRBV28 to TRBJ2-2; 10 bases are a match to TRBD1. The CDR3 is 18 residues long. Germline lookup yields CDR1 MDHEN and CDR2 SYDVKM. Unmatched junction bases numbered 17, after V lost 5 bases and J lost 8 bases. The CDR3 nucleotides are TGTGCCAGCAGTGACCCCACGGGACAGGGGAGTTTTTTGGGGGAGCTGTTTTTT. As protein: CASSDPTGQGSFLGELFF.

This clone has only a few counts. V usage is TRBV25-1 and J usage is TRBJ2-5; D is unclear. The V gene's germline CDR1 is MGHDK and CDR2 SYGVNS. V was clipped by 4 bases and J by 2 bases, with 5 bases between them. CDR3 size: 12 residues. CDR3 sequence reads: CASSAPQETQYF. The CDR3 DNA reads TGTGCCAGCAGTGCCCCTCAAGAGACCCAGTACTTC.

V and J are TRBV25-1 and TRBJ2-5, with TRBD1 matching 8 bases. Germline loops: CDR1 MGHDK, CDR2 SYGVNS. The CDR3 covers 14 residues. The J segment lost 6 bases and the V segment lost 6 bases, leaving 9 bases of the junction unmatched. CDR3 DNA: TGTGCCAGCAGGGAAGGACAGGGTGGGAAGACCCAGTACTTC. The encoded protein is CASREGQGGKTQYF.

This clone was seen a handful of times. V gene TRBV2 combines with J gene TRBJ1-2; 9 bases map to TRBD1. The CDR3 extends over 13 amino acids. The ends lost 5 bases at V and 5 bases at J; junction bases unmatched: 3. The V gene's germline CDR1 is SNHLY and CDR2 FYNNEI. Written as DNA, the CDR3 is TGTGCCAGCAGTAGGGACAGGGAATATGGCTACACCTTC. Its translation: CASSRDREYGYTF.

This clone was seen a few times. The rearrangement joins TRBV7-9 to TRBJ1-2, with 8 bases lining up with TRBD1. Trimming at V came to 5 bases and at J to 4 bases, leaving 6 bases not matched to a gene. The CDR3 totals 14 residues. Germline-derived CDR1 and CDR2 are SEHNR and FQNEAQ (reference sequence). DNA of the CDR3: TGTGCCAGCAGCCCTAGTGACAGGGGCTATGGCTACACCTTC. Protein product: CASSPSDRGYGYTF.

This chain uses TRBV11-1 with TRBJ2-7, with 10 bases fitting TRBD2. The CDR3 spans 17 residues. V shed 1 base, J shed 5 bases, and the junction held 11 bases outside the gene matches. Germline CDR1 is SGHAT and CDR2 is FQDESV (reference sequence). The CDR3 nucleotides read TGTGCCAGCAGCTTAGAGGGCGTAGCGGGAGGAAGAAACGAGCAGTACTTC. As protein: CASSLEGVAGGRNEQYF. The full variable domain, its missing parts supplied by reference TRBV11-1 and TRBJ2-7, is EAEVAQSPRYKITEKSQAVAFWCDPISGHATLYWYRQILGQGPELLVQFQDESVVDDSQLPKDRFSAERLKGVDSTLKIQPAELGDSAMYLCASSLEGVAGGRNEQYFGPGTRLTVT.

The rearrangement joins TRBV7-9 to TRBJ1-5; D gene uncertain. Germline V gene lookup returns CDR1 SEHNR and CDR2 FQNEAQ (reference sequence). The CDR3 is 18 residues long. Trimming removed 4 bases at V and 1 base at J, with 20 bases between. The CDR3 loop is CASSSRRPERRSNQPQHF. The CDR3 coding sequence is TGTGCCAGCAGCTCCCGACGGCCGGAAAGGAGAAGCAATCAGCCCCAGCATTTT.

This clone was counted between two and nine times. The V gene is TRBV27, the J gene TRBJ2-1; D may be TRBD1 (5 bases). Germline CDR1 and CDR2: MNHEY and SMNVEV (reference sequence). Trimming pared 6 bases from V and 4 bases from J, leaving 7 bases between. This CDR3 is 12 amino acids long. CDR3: CASSRVYNEQFF. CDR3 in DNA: TGTGCCAGCAGCAGGGTTTACAATGAGCAGTTCTTC.

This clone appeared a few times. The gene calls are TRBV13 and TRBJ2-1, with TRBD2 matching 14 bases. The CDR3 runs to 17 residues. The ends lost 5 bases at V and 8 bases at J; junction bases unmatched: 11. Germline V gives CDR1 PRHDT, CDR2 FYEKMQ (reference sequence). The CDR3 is CASSISTSGRAGDEQFF. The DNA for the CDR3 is TGTGCCAGCAGCATCTCGACTAGCGGGAGGGCCGGGGATGAGCAGTTCTTC. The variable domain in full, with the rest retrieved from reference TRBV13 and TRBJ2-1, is AAGVIQSPRHLIKEKRETATLKCYPIPRHDTVYWYQQGPGQDPQFLISFYEKMQSDKGSIPDRFSAQQFSDYHSELNMSSLELGDSALYFCASSISTSGRAGDEQFFGPGTRLTVL.

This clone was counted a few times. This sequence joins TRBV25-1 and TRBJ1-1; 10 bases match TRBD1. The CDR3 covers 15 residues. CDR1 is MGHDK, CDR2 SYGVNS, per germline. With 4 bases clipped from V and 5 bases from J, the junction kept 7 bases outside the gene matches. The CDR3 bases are TGTGCCAGCAGTGCTCGACAGGGGGCGAAGACTGAAGCTTTCTTT. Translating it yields CASSARQGAKTEAFF.

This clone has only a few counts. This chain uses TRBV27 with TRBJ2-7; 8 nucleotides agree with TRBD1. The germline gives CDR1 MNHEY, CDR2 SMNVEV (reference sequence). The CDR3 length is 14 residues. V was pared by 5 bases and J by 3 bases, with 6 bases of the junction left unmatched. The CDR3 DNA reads TGTGCCAGCAGTACCTTCGACAGGGGCTACGAGCAGTACTTC. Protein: CASSTFDRGYEQYF.

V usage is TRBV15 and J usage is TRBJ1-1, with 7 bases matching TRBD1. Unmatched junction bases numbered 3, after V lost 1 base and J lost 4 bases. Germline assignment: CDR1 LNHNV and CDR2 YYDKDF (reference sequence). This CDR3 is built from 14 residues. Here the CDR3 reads CATSRATGPTEAFF. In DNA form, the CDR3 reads TGTGCCACCAGCAGAGCGACAGGGCCCACTGAAGCTTTCTTT.

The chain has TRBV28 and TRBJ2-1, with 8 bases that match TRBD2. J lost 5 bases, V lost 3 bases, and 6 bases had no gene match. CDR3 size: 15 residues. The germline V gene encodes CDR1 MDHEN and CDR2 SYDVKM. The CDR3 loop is CASSFSSGPHNEQFF. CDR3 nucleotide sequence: TGTGCCAGCAGTTTTTCTAGCGGGCCCCACAATGAGCAGTTCTTC.